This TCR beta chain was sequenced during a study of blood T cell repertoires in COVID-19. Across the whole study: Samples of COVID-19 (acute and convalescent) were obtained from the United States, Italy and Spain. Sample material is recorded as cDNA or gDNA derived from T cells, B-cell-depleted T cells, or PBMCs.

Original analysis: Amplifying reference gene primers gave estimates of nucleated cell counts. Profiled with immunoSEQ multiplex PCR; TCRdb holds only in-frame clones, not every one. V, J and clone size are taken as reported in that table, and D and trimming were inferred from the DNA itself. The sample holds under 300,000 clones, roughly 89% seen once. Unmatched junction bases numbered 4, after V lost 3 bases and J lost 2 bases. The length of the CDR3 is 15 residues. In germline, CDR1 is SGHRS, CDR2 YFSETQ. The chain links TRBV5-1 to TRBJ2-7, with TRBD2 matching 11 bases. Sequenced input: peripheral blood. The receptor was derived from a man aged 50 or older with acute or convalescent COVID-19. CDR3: CASSSVAGGPYEQYF. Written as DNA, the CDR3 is TGCGCCAGCAGCTCCGTAGCGGGAGGGCCCTACGAGCAGTACTTC.